This T cell receptor (beta chain) was identified during a study of beta chain features in type 1 diabetes. The overall study: The examined sorted cells totaled 110 million or so across samples. The study, taken as a whole, reports: Although PCR might favor shorter templates, it would do so equally in patients and controls.

As regards this clone: Antigen unknown.

The sequenced template was cDNA made from the entire isolated RNA. Sequencing was performed with immunoSEQ multiplex PCR; in TCRdb, only in-frame clones are kept and a portion is missing. The table lists about 330,000 clones, 8% to 13% of them singletons. Germline CDR1 is LNHDA and CDR2 is SQIVND (reference sequence). Trimming cost V 7 bases and J 7 bases, with 16 bases left between them. CDR3 length: 14 amino acids. This TCR was sampled from a woman between 25 and 40 years old in good health. The sample was naive CD4+ T cells from blood. The rearrangement joins TRBV19 to TRBJ1-4; perhaps TRBD1 as D (6 bases). Written as DNA, the CDR3 is TGTGCCAGTAAGACCCGGGACACCCGTGAAAAACTGTTTTTT. The encoded protein is CASKTRDTREKLFF.